Each of the 2 T cell receptor beta chains below was sequenced from the same sample in a study of cytomegalovirus exposure and HLA in healthy donors. Use of 60 Vbeta and 13 Jbeta primers characterized the PCR. Produced via immunoSEQ multiplex PCR; TCRdb's table is partial and in-frame only. The table records about 120,000 clones, around 80% of them present only once. The sequenced material came from PBMCs. These receptors all come from a female donor in good health and CMV-seronegative.

The chain carries TRBV10-3 and TRBJ2-3; 9 bases agree with TRBD2. V lost 2 bases, J lost 5 bases, and 11 bases stayed unmatched. The CDR3 covers 17 residues. CDR1 and CDR2 from the germline V gene are ENHRY and SYGVKD. The CDR3 protein is CAISERSSGDRRDTQYF. In DNA, the CDR3 is TGTGCCATCAGTGAGAGGTCTAGCGGGGACAGAAGAGATACGCAGTATTTT.

With respect to this clone: One junction end does not reproduce the germline sequence, and a read error may be involved. The chain joins TRBV7-9 to TRBJ1-1; 12 positions agree with TRBD1. The CDR3 spans 15 residues. Per the germline V gene, CDR1 is SEHNR and CDR2 is FQNEAQ (reference sequence). The DNA of the CDR3 is TGTTCCAGCCGTTTAGGGACAGGGGGCAACACTGAAGCTTTCTTT. As protein: CSSRLGTGGNTEAFF.